This T cell receptor beta chain emerged from a study of blood T cells in healthy people across ages. General study findings and limits: A roughly linear age-dependent decrease characterized TCR beta diversity per million T cells. Unsorted PBMC material precluded a definitive naive versus antigen-experienced comparison. Comparison with aged donors showed that long-lived donors had more naive CD4+ cells and higher diversity.

Every donor gave 8 to 10 milliliters of peripheral blood. Points on this clonotype: What it binds is not known.

V was pared by 5 bases and J by 0 bases, with 11 bases between. This CDR3 comprises 15 residues. CDR1 and CDR2 (germline): LGHNT, FRNRAP. It was with a sample-barcoded 5' primer and a J-beta primer mix that a second PCR of about 6 to 12 cycles was run. TCRdb passed the 5' RACE reads through MiXCR, listing each CDR3 protein once. The data contain about 700,000 distinct CDR3 sequences, about 34% of them singletons. The receptor was isolated from a woman older than 75 in good health. Sample: blood. V is TRBV12-5 and J is TRBJ1-5; possibly TRBD1 for D (6 bases). The CDR3 DNA follows: TGTGCTAGTGGTCCGGGACAATATAGCAATCAGCCCCAGCATTTT. Its protein is CASGPGQYSNQPQHF.